This T cell receptor (beta chain) was sequenced in a study of T-cell reconstitution after alpha-beta-depleted transplantation in children. TCRbeta library preparation incorporated unique molecular identifiers. MiXCR, applied by TCRdb to the PCR reads, yields one record per CDR3 protein. Of fewer than 550,000 distinct CDR3 sequences listed, 10% to 13% are singletons. This clonotype was found many times. Its antigen is undetermined. The study's findings and limits: Elevated TCRbeta diversity at day 60 was traced, in some patients, to surviving recipient T cells and thymic progenitors. Several hundred expanded graft clones reportedly were the source of alpha-beta T cells about two months after transplant. T-cell numbers and diversity, one year after transplant, stemmed largely from T cells that were newly produced.

The ends lost 4 bases at V and 0 bases at J; junction bases unmatched: 4. The CDR3 is 15 amino acids. Germline V CDR1 and CDR2: SGHDT, YYEEEE. The specimen comprised PBMCs, sampled before TCRalphabeta/CD19-depleted stem cell transplant. The chain joins TRBV5-6 to TRBJ2-1; 7 positions agree with TRBD1. This TCR came from a child aged 2 to 10 with inherited bone marrow failure, due to receive a stem cell transplant. The CDR3: CASSGQVRSYNEQFF. Written as DNA, the CDR3 is TGTGCCAGCAGCGGACAGGTGCGCTCCTACAATGAGCAGTTCTTC.